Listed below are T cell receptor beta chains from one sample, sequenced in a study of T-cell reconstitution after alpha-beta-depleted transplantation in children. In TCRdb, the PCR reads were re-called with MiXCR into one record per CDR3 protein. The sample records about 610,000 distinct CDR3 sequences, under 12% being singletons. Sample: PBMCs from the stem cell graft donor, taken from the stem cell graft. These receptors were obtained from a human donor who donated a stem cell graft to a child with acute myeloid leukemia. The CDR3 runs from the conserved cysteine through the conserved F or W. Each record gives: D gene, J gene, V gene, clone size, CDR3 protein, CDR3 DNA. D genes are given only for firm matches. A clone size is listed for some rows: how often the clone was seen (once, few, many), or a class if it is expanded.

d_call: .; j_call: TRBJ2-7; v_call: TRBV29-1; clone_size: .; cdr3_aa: CSVRTPGSSYEQYF; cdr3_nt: TGCAGCGTTCGGACCCCTGGGAGCTCCTACGAGCAGTACTTC
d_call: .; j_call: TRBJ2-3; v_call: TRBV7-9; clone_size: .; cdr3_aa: CASSLTLGRTDTQYF; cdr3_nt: TGTGCCAGCAGCTTAACACTAGGCCGCACAGATACGCAGTATTTT
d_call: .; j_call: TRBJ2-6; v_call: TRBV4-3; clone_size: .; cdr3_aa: CASSQDGRVGANVLTF; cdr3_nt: TGCGCCAGCAGCCAAGATGGCAGGGTTGGGGCCAACGTCCTGACTTTC
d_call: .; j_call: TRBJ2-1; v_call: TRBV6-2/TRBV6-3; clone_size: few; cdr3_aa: CASSLLVIGYNEQFF; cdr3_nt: TGTGCCAGCAGCCTACTAGTAATTGGGTACAATGAGCAGTTCTTC
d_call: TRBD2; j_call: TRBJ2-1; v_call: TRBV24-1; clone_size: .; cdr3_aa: CATSDGLAVPRGQFF; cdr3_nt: TGTGCCACCAGTGATGGACTAGCGGTTCCCCGGGGGCAGTTCTTC
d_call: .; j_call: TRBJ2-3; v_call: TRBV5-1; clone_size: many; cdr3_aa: CASSLAVVADTQYF; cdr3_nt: TGCGCCAGCAGCTTGGCGGTCGTAGCAGATACGCAGTATTTT
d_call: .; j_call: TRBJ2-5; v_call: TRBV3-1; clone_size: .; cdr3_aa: CASNLNKMTQETQYF; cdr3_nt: TGTGCCAGCAACCTGAATAAGATGACCCAAGAGACCCAGTACTTC
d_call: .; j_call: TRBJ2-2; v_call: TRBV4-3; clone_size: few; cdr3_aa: CASSQGTANTGELFF; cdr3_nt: TGCGCCAGCAGCCAAGGGACAGCGAACACCGGGGAGCTGTTTTTT
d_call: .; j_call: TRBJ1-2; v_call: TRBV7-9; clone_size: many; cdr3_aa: CASSLEQGRGYTF; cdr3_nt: TGTGCCAGCAGCTTAGAACAGGGTAGAGGCTACACCTTC
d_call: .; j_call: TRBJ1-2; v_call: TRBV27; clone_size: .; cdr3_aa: CASRRTAGYYGYTF; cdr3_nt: TGTGCCAGCAGGAGGACAGCTGGGTACTATGGCTACACCTTC
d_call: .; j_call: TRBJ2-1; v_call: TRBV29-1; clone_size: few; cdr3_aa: CSAVGQYEQFF; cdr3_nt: TGCAGCGCTGTGGGGCAATATGAGCAGTTCTTC
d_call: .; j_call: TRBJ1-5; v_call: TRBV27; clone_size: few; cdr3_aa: CASSFGRTSNQPQHF; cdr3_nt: TGTGCCAGCAGTTTCGGCAGGACAAGCAATCAGCCCCAGCATTTT
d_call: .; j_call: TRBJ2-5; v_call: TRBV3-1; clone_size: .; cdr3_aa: CASSQDSVTETQYF; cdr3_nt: TGTGCCAGCAGCCAAGACTCGGTCACAGAGACCCAGTACTTC
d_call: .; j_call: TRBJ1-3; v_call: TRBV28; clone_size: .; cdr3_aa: CASSLRVSGNTIYF; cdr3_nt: TGTGCCAGCAGTTTAAGGGTCTCTGGAAACACCATATATTTT
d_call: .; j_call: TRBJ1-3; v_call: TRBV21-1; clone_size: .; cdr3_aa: CASSTVLDTVSGNTIYF; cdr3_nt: TGTGCCAGCAGCACGGTGTTGGACACGGTCTCTGGAAACACCATATATTTT
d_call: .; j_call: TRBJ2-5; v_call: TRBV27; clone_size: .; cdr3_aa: CASRFGTAYQETQYF; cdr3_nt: TGTGCCAGCAGGTTCGGGACCGCGTACCAAGAGACCCAGTACTTC
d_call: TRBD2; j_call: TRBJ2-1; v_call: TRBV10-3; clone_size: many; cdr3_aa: CAISDGLAVNEQFF; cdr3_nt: TGTGCCATCAGTGACGGACTAGCGGTCAATGAGCAGTTCTTC
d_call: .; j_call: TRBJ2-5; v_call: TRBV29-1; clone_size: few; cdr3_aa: CSVRGLRGKQETQYF; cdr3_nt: TGCAGCGTTAGGGGCCTTAGGGGGAAACAAGAGACCCAGTACTTC
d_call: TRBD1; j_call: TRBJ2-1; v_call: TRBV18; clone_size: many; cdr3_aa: CASSPFRDRDEQFF; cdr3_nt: TGTGCCAGCTCACCGTTCAGGGACAGGGATGAGCAGTTCTTC
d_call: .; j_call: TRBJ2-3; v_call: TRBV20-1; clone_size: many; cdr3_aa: CRVGGGEGDTQYF; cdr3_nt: TGCAGGGTCGGGGGAGGAGAGGGAGATACGCAGTATTTT
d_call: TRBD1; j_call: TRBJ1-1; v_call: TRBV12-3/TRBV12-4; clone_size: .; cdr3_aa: CASSWTGGRTEAFF; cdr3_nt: TGTGCCAGCAGTTGGACAGGGGGCAGGACTGAAGCTTTCTTT
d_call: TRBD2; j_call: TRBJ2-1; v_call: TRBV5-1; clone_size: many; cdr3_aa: CASSLGGWNEQFF; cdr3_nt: TGCGCCAGCAGTCTGGGAGGGTGGAATGAGCAGTTCTTC
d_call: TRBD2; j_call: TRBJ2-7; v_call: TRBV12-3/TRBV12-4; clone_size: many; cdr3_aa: CASTLLMTSGSLVYF; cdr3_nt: TGTGCCAGCACCTTGTTAATGACTAGCGGGAGTCTCGTTTACTTC
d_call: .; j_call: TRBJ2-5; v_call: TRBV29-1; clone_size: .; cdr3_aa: CSVRRQETQYF; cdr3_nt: TGCAGCGTTAGACGCCAAGAGACCCAGTACTTC
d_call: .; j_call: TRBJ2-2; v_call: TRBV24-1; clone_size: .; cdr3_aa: CATSSPSGNTGELFF; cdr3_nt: TGTGCCACCAGTTCACCATCGGGAAACACCGGGGAGCTGTTTTTT
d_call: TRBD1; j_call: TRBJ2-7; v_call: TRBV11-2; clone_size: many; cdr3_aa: CASSLGGPGTAYEQYF; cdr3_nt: TGTGCCAGCAGCTTAGGTGGGCCCGGGACAGCCTACGAGCAGTACTTC
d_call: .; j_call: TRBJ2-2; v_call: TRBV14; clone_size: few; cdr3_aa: CASSQEGGRYLTGELFF; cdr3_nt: TGTGCCAGCAGCCAAGAAGGAGGCAGATATCTAACCGGGGAGCTGTTTTTT
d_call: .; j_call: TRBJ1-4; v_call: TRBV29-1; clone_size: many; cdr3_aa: CSVKSGFATNEKLFF; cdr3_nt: TGCAGCGTTAAGTCAGGGTTTGCAACTAATGAAAAACTGTTTTTT
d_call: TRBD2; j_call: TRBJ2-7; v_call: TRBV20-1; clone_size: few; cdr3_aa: CSARLPGRPDGEQYF; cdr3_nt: TGCAGTGCTAGACTCCCCGGGAGGCCCGACGGGGAGCAGTACTTC
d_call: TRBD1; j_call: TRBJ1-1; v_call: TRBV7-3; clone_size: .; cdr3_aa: CASSRTGGKTEAFF; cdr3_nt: TGTGCCAGCAGCAGGACAGGGGGTAAAACTGAAGCTTTCTTT
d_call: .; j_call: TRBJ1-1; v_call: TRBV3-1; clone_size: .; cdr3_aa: CASSQGTGRHTEAFF; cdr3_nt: TGTGCCAGCAGCCAAGGTACGGGGAGGCACACTGAAGCTTTCTTT
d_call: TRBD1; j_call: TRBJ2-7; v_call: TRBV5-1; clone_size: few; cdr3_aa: CASSLGRDRSYEQYF; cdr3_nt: TGCGCCAGCAGCCTGGGACGGGACAGGTCCTACGAGCAGTACTTC
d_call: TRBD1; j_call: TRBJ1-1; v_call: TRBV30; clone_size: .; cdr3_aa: CAWRDRGQGTEAFF; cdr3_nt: TGTGCCTGGAGGGACAGGGGGCAAGGCACTGAAGCTTTCTTT
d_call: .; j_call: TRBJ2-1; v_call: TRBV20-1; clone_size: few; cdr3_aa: CSAHSINEQFF; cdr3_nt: TGCAGTGCTCACTCGATCAATGAGCAGTTCTTC
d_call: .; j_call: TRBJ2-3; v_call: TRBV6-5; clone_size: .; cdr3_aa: CASSYSTPTDTQYF; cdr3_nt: TGTGCCAGCAGTTACTCGACCCCCACAGATACGCAGTATTTT
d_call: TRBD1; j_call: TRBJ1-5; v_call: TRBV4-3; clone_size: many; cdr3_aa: CASSQNRGSNQPQHF; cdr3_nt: TGCGCCAGCAGCCAAAACAGGGGAAGCAATCAGCCCCAGCATTTT
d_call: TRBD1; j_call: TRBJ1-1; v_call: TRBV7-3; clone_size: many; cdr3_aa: CASSLRTGGESEAFF; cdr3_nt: TGTGCCAGCAGCTTACGGACAGGGGGCGAATCTGAAGCTTTCTTT
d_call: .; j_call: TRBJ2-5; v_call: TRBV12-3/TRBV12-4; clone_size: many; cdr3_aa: CASSFGAFQETQYF; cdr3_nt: TGTGCCAGCAGTTTCGGCGCCTTTCAAGAGACCCAGTACTTC
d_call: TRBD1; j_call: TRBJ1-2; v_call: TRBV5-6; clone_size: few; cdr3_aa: CASSLGQGVISGYTF; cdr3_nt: TGTGCCAGCAGCTTGGGACAGGGGGTGATATCTGGCTACACCTTC
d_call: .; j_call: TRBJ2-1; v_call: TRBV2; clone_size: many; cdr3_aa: CASREERSEVF; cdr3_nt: TGTGCCAGCAGAGAGGAGCGGAGCGAGGTCTTC
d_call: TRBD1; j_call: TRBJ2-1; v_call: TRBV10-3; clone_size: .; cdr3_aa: CAISGDLGQESSYNEQFF; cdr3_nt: TGTGCCATCAGCGGCGACCTTGGACAGGAGAGCTCCTACAATGAGCAGTTCTTC
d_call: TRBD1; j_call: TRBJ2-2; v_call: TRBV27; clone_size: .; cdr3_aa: CASSGSTGWYDTGELFF; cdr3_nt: TGTGCCAGCAGCGGCTCGACAGGGTGGTATGACACCGGGGAGCTGTTTTTT
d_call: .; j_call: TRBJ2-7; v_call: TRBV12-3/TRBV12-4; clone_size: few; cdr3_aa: CASSQRLGYEQYF; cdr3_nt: TGTGCCAGCAGTCAGCGTCTAGGTTACGAGCAGTACTTC
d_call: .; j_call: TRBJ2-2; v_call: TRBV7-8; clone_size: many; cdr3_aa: CASSLAGGELFF; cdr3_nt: TGTGCCAGCAGCTTAGCTGGCGGGGAGCTGTTTTTT
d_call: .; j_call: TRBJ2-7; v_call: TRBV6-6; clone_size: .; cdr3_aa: CASRRDLEQYF; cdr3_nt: TGTGCCAGCAGACGGGACCTCGAGCAGTACTTC